What follows describes a single T cell receptor (beta chain). Its antigen is undetermined. The data were obtained in a study of CXCR3-negative and CXCR3-positive naive CD8 T cells. Findings and limits, study-wide: Relative to CXCR3-negative naive cells, CXCR3-positive naive cells had more hydrophobic TRB CDR3s. Expression of CXCR3 was partially reduced after cryopreservation, and fresh PBMCs were used in most assays.

It was by 5' RACE with UMI labels that the TRB cDNA libraries were prepared. Using the 5' RACE reads, TCRdb records one entry per CDR3 protein without DNA. Its table lists some 54,000 distinct CDR3 sequences. The length of the CDR3 is 16 residues. The rearrangement uses TRBV21-1 and TRBJ1-6; the TRBD1 assignment by TCRdb is unverifiable without DNA. TRBV21-1 is recorded as a pseudogene. Sequenced: naive CXCR3+ CD8+ T cells from blood. Indicated subset: CD45RO-CCR7+CD27+CD95- naive CD8+ T cells expressing CXCR3 (TNR3+). The TCR originated in a human donor in good health. Some clones in this sample may be carry-over from other donors' samples. CDR3 protein: CASHRTGGAGNSPLHF.